A selection of T cell receptor beta chains follows, all from one sample in a study of siplizumab effects on memory and regulatory T cells. TCRdb's copy holds only in-frame clones and misses some; the assay was immunoSEQ multiplex PCR. The sample consists of roughly 56,000 clones, around 97% of them appearing once. The sequencing input was naive CD8+ T cells sorted from blood. The origin of the receptors is a human donor in good health. Each CDR3 is given with its conserved first and last residue. D genes are given only for firm matches. Size values are once, few and many counts, or a class for expanded clones, and some rows have none.

size: NA; D: TRBD2; J: TRBJ2-3; V: TRBV4-1; CDR3: CASSQTSGGGDTQYF; DNA: TGCGCCAGCAGCCAGACTAGCGGCGGGGGAGATACGCAGTATTTT
size: NA; D: TRBD1; J: TRBJ2-7; V: TRBV5-1; CDR3: CASSFEGAAYEQYF; DNA: TGCGCCAGCAGCTTTGAGGGGGCGGCGTACGAGCAGTACTTC
size: once; D: NA; J: TRBJ1-1; V: TRBV19; CDR3: CASSIANRNEAFF; DNA: TGTGCCAGTAGTATAGCCAACAGGAATGAAGCTTTCTTT
size: NA; D: NA; J: TRBJ2-7; V: TRBV29-1; CDR3: CSATEDISYEQYF; DNA: TGCAGCGCCACCGAGGACATCTCCTACGAGCAGTACTTC
size: once; D: NA; J: TRBJ2-7; V: TRBV28; CDR3: CASASVRDSYEQYF; DNA: TGTGCCAGCGCGAGCGTCCGGGACTCCTACGAGCAGTACTTC
size: NA; D: NA; J: TRBJ1-4; V: TRBV2; CDR3: CASSGRASRATNEKLFF; DNA: TGTGCCAGCAGTGGAAGGGCAAGCCGGGCAACTAATGAAAAACTGTTTTTT
size: NA; D: NA; J: TRBJ2-1; V: TRBV12-2; CDR3: CASRSLKGAGVLAEQFF; DNA: TGTGCAAGTCGCTCACTGAAAGGGGCGGGAGTATTGGCTGAGCAGTTCTTC
size: NA; D: TRBD2; J: TRBJ2-7; V: TRBV28; CDR3: CASNLGGSAAVEQYF; DNA: TGTGCCAGCAACCTGGGGGGGTCCGCCGCCGTCGAGCAGTACTTC
size: NA; D: NA; J: TRBJ2-1; V: TRBV7-6; CDR3: CASSLVQGARLAGAGEQFF; DNA: TGTGCCAGCAGCTTAGTACAGGGGGCGCGCCTAGCGGGAGCTGGGGAGCAGTTCTTC
size: NA; D: TRBD1; J: TRBJ1-2; V: TRBV5-1; CDR3: CASSITGTAYGYTF; DNA: TGCGCCAGCAGCATAACCGGGACAGCCTATGGCTACACCTTC
size: NA; D: TRBD2; J: TRBJ2-1; V: TRBV12-5; CDR3: CASGLMGLASNEQFF; DNA: TGTGCTAGTGGTTTGATGGGACTAGCGAGCAATGAGCAGTTCTTC
size: NA; D: NA; J: TRBJ2-1; V: TRBV7-6; CDR3: CASSLTRLDPGQFF; DNA: TGTGCCAGCAGCTTAACTAGACTGGACCCTGGGCAGTTCTTC
size: NA; D: NA; J: TRBJ1-2; V: TRBV4-2; CDR3: CASSHPRVSNYGYTF; DNA: TGTGCCAGCAGCCATCCCCGCGTATCTAACTATGGCTACACCTTC
size: NA; D: NA; J: TRBJ2-7; V: TRBV29-1; CDR3: CSVTPPRGVEQYF; DNA: TGCAGTGTTACGCCCCCTAGGGGTGTCGAGCAGTACTTC
size: NA; D: TRBD2; J: TRBJ2-3; V: TRBV6-5; CDR3: CASSFRAGGTDTQYF; DNA: TGTGCCAGCAGTTTTCGGGCGGGAGGCACAGATACGCAGTATTTT
size: NA; D: TRBD2; J: TRBJ2-1; V: TRBV7-9; CDR3: CASSLTSIHNEQFF; DNA: TGTGCCAGCAGCTTGACTAGCATCCACAATGAGCAGTTCTTC
size: NA; D: TRBD1; J: TRBJ2-7; V: TRBV5-3; CDR3: CARSALMSDRGRYEQYF; DNA: TGTGCCAGAAGCGCACTAATGTCCGACAGGGGAAGGTACGAGCAGTACTTC
size: NA; D: NA; J: TRBJ2-7; V: TRBV11-2; CDR3: CASSLGGRGYEQYF; DNA: TGTGCCAGCAGCTTAGGGGGCAGAGGCTACGAGCAGTACTTC
size: NA; D: NA; J: TRBJ2-5; V: TRBV13; CDR3: CASSFGETQYF; DNA: TGTGCCAGCAGTTTCGGAGAGACCCAGTACTTC
size: NA; D: NA; J: TRBJ2-7; V: TRBV11-3; CDR3: CASSLDNSYEQYF; DNA: TGTGCCAGCAGCTTAGACAATTCCTACGAGCAGTACTTC
size: NA; D: NA; J: TRBJ2-7; V: TRBV10-3; CDR3: CAISESPDRSYEQYF; DNA: TGTGCCATCAGTGAGTCGCCGGACAGATCCTACGAGCAGTACTTC
size: NA; D: NA; J: TRBJ2-2; V: TRBV7-8; CDR3: CASSLGPGGGAVTGELFF; DNA: TGTGCCAGCAGCTTAGGTCCTGGGGGGGGCGCGGTCACCGGGGAGCTGTTTTTT
size: NA; D: NA; J: TRBJ1-6; V: TRBV2; CDR3: CASRDEVLLGLHF; DNA: TGTGCCAGCAGGGATGAAGTCCTCTTAGGTCTCCACTTT
size: NA; D: NA; J: TRBJ1-1; V: TRBV6-6; CDR3: CASSPWGGVNTEAFF; DNA: TGTGCCAGCAGTCCGTGGGGGGGCGTGAACACTGAAGCTTTCTTT
size: NA; D: NA; J: TRBJ1-2; V: TRBV29-1; CDR3: CSVADAANYGYTF; DNA: TGCAGCGTTGCCGACGCAGCTAACTATGGCTACACCTTC
size: NA; D: TRBD2; J: TRBJ2-2; V: TRBV28; CDR3: CASLGTSGRMNTGELFF; DNA: TGTGCCAGCCTAGGGACTAGCGGGAGGATGAACACCGGGGAGCTGTTTTTT
size: NA; D: TRBD1; J: TRBJ1-4; V: TRBV4-3; CDR3: CASSQGQSATNEKLFF; DNA: TGCGCCAGCAGCCAGGGACAGAGTGCAACTAATGAAAAACTGTTTTTT
size: NA; D: TRBD2; J: TRBJ2-7; V: TRBV7-9; CDR3: CASSLTWGGSYEQYF; DNA: TGTGCCAGCAGCTTGACCTGGGGGGGCTCCTACGAGCAGTACTTC
size: NA; D: NA; J: TRBJ2-6; V: TRBV18; CDR3: CASKQGPGANVLTF; DNA: TGTGCCAGCAAACAGGGACCTGGGGCCAACGTCCTGACTTTC
size: NA; D: NA; J: TRBJ2-3; V: TRBV4-1; CDR3: CASSQGVAQYF; DNA: TGCGCCAGCAGCCAAGGGGTTGCGCAGTATTTT
size: NA; D: TRBD1; J: TRBJ1-1; V: TRBV7-3; CDR3: CASSPGTGFTEAFF; DNA: TGTGCCAGCAGCCCCGGGACAGGGTTCACTGAAGCTTTCTTT
size: NA; D: NA; J: TRBJ2-7; V: TRBV7-8; CDR3: CASKYSTGKKAEQYF; DNA: TGTGCCAGCAAGTACAGTACAGGGAAGAAGGCCGAGCAGTACTTC
size: NA; D: TRBD1; J: TRBJ2-7; V: TRBV5-5; CDR3: CASSPGTGGFEQYF; DNA: TGTGCCAGCAGCCCCGGGACAGGGGGCTTCGAGCAGTACTTC
size: NA; D: TRBD2; J: TRBJ2-2; V: TRBV13; CDR3: CASSPPGTSSGELFF; DNA: TGTGCCAGCAGCCCCCCCGGGACTAGCAGCGGGGAGCTGTTTTTT
size: NA; D: NA; J: TRBJ1-1; V: TRBV11-3; CDR3: CASSWRNTEAFF; DNA: TGTGCCAGCAGCTGGAGGAACACTGAAGCTTTCTTT
size: NA; D: NA; J: TRBJ1-1; V: TRBV10-1; CDR3: CASSEPNSEAFF; DNA: TGCGCCAGCAGTGAGCCAAACTCGGAAGCTTTCTTT
size: once; D: NA; J: TRBJ2-7; V: TRBV4-1; CDR3: CASSLTGSSYEQYF; DNA: TGCGCCAGCAGCCTTACAGGTAGCTCCTACGAGCAGTACTTC
size: NA; D: NA; J: TRBJ2-7; V: TRBV11-3; CDR3: CASSLASEQYF; DNA: TGTGCCAGCAGCTTAGCAAGCGAGCAGTACTTC
size: once; D: NA; J: TRBJ2-1; V: TRBV19; CDR3: CASSSSPFSYNEQFF; DNA: TGTGCCAGTAGTAGCAGTCCTTTCTCCTACAATGAGCAGTTCTTC
size: NA; D: NA; J: TRBJ2-2; V: TRBV2; CDR3: CASSEASNSPGELFF; DNA: TGTGCCAGCAGTGAAGCGTCTAACTCGCCGGGGGAGCTGTTTTTT
size: NA; D: NA; J: TRBJ1-1; V: TRBV5-8; CDR3: CASSRGGRRNTEAFF; DNA: TGTGCCAGCAGCCGGGGGGGACGGAGGAACACTGAAGCTTTCTTT
size: NA; D: TRBD2; J: TRBJ2-7; V: TRBV7-9; CDR3: CASTLLSGGPYEQYF; DNA: TGTGCCAGCACCCTCCTTAGCGGGGGGCCCTACGAGCAGTACTTC
size: NA; D: NA; J: TRBJ2-7; V: TRBV11-3; CDR3: CASSKDWEQYF; DNA: TGTGCCAGCAGTAAAGATTGGGAGCAGTACTTC
size: NA; D: TRBD2; J: TRBJ2-7; V: TRBV5-4; CDR3: CASSLGGGRADEQYF; DNA: TGTGCCAGCAGCTTGGGGGGCGGGAGGGCCGACGAGCAGTACTTC
size: NA; D: TRBD1; J: TRBJ2-7; V: TRBV12-5; CDR3: CASGLVLTGGHYEQYF; DNA: TGTGCTAGTGGTTTGGTACTGACAGGGGGCCACTACGAGCAGTACTTC
size: NA; D: TRBD2; J: TRBJ2-2; V: TRBV4-1; CDR3: CASSQVRSGGRHTGELFF; DNA: TGCGCCAGCAGCCAAGTCCGTTCGGGCGGGAGGCACACCGGGGAGCTGTTTTTT
size: NA; D: TRBD2; J: TRBJ2-1; V: TRBV10-3; CDR3: CAISGGTSGISYNEQFF; DNA: TGTGCCATCAGTGGAGGGACTAGCGGGATTTCCTACAATGAGCAGTTCTTC
size: NA; D: NA; J: TRBJ2-1; V: TRBV5-1; CDR3: CASSLAGLHNEQFF; DNA: TGCGCCAGCAGCTTGGCCGGACTCCACAATGAGCAGTTCTTC
size: NA; D: NA; J: TRBJ2-2; V: TRBV30; CDR3: CAWSEGSGTGELFF; DNA: TGTGCCTGGAGTGAAGGGTCTGGCACCGGGGAGCTGTTTTTT
size: NA; D: TRBD2; J: TRBJ2-1; V: TRBV7-3; CDR3: CASSTHSGSLGSNEQFF; DNA: TGTGCCAGCAGCACCCATAGCGGGAGCCTCGGGTCCAATGAGCAGTTCTTC
size: NA; D: NA; J: TRBJ2-3; V: TRBV9; CDR3: CASSVMRGQRADTQYF; DNA: TGTGCCAGCAGCGTGATGCGAGGGCAACGGGCAGATACGCAGTATTTT
size: NA; D: NA; J: TRBJ2-3; V: TRBV7-9; CDR3: CASSLDPLLPTDTQYF; DNA: TGTGCCAGCAGCTTAGATCCCCTCCTACCCACAGATACGCAGTATTTT